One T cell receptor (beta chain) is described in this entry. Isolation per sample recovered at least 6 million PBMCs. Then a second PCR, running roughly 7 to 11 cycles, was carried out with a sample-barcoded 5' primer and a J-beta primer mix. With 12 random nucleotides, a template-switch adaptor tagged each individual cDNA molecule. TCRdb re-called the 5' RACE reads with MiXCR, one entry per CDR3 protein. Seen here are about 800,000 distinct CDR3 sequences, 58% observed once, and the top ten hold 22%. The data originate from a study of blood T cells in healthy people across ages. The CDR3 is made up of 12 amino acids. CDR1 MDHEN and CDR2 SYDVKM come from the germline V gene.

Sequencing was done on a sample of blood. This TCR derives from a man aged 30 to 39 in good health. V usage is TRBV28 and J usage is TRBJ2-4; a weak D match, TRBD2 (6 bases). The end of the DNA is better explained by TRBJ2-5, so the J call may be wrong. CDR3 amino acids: CASGASETTQYF. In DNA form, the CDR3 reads TGTGCCAGCGGGGCTAGCGAAACGACCCAGTACTTC.